This T cell receptor beta chain is drawn from a study of blood T cell repertoires in COVID-19. For the study at large: Sample material is recorded as cDNA or gDNA derived from T cells, B-cell-depleted T cells, or PBMCs.

The germline gives CDR1 ENHRY, CDR2 SYGVKD. CDR3 length: 16 residues. Trimming at V came to 6 bases and at J to 2 bases, leaving 11 bases not matched to a gene. Original analysis: Scientists estimated how many nucleated cells there were by amplifying reference gene primers. Generated by immunoSEQ multiplex PCR, the TCRdb table keeps only in-frame clones and is missing some. The V and J calls and the clone size are those of that table, but D and trimming were determined from the DNA. The sample lists some 330,000 clones, under 85% occurring once. Participants came from some 23 US areas, aged about 18 to 90 years. Participant-given clinical history determined each cohort assignment.

Sequenced input: PBMCs or T cells enriched from blood (not recorded which). The TCR originated in a woman between 45 and 60 years old who had recovered from COVID-19. V and J are TRBV10-3 and TRBJ2-3, with TRBD2 matching 7 bases. In DNA, the CDR3 is TGTGCCATCAGCCCACCTCCGGGGGGTCCCACAGATACGCAGTATTTT. Its translation is CAISPPPGGPTDTQYF.